These 6 T cell receptor beta chains share one sample of origin, sequenced in a study of Graves' ophthalmopathy and Graves' hyperthyroidism. The authors amplified TCR beta CDR3 regions, and they did so from RNA transcripts for repertoire sequencing. HTBI primers were used in a first-round RT-PCR, which preceded a second-round multiplex PCR. Via MiXCR, TCRdb re-called the multiplex PCR reads, giving one row per CDR3 protein. The sample carries around 590,000 distinct CDR3 sequences, 35% to 45% recorded once. The sequenced sample consisted of peripheral blood or thyroid tissue (not recorded which). Receptors were obtained from an adult man with Graves' hyperthyroidism.

This clonotype was detected ten times or more. The rearrangement uses TRBV9 and TRBJ2-7, with 9 bases identical to TRBD1. The CDR3 has 15 amino acids. CDR1 SGDLS and CDR2 YYNGEE come from the germline V gene. After removal of 3 bases from V and 3 bases from J, the junction contained 7 bases not matched to a gene. DNA of the CDR3: TGTGCCAGCAGCGAGAGGGACAGGGAGGACTACGAGCAGTACTTC. Amino acids: CASSERDREDYEQYF.

This clonotype was seen many times. The V call is TRBV24-1, the J call TRBJ1-5; D gene uncertain. V lost 3 bases, J lost 7 bases, and 15 bases lay in between. This CDR3 is built from 15 residues. Germline loops: CDR1 KGHDR, CDR2 SFDVKD. CDR3 nucleotide sequence: TGTGCCACCAGTGATATCTGGGCTTCGGGACAGCCCCAGCATTTT. This sequence encodes CATSDIWASGQPQHF.

Points on this clonotype: Germline is not matched at one junction end, which may reflect a read error. The genes are TRBV7-9 and TRBJ2-7, with 11 bases aligning to TRBD1. The CDR3 contains 14 residues. Germline values: CDR1 SEHNR, CDR2 FQNEAQ (reference sequence). The CDR3 protein is CASSRAGQGGEQYF. The CDR3, as DNA: TGCGCCAGCAGCCGGGCGGGACAGGGGGGAGAGCAGTACTTC.

This clonotype was seen only a few times. The V gene is TRBV19, the J gene TRBJ1-3; the D gene is possibly TRBD1 (5 bases). The germline V gene has CDR1 LNHDA and CDR2 SQIVND (reference sequence). This CDR3 comprises 17 residues. V was pared by 3 bases and J by 0 bases, with 15 bases between. The CDR3 DNA follows: TGTGCCAGTAGTATTTCGGGACGGATGAACTCTGGAAACACCATATATTTT. The encoded protein is CASSISGRMNSGNTIYF.

The J gene is TRBJ2-5, the V gene TRBV19, with D possibly TRBD2 on 6 matching bases. The V end lost 11 bases, the J end lost 2 bases, and 24 bases lay between the germline ends. Germline V CDR1 and CDR2: LNHDA, SQIVND (reference sequence). The length of the CDR3 is 16 residues. As DNA, the CDR3 is TGTGCCTGGAGTGTATTCACGGCAGGGAGGCAAGAGACCCAGTACTTC. This sequence encodes CAWSVFTAGRQETQYF. The complete variable domain, with remaining parts taken from reference TRBV19 and TRBJ2-5, reads DGGITQSPKYLFRKEGQNVTLSCEQNLNHDAMYWYRQDPGQGLRLIYYSQIVNDFQKGDIAEGYSVSREKKESFPLTVTSAQKNPTAFYLCAWSVFTAGRQETQYFGPGTRLLVL.

With regard to this clonotype: A read error may be the cause here, since a much bigger clone is one base away. The CDR3 DNA sequence: TGTGCCAGTAGTAAAGCCCTCCAGGGAGGTACCCAGTACTTC. Protein product: CASSKALQGGTQYF. The V gene is TRBV19, the J gene TRBJ2-5, with D perhaps TRBD2 (6 bases). CDR3 length: 14 residues. CDR1 and CDR2 (germline): LNHDA, SQIVND (reference sequence). Trimming left V 4 bases short and J 8 bases short, with 17 bases between.